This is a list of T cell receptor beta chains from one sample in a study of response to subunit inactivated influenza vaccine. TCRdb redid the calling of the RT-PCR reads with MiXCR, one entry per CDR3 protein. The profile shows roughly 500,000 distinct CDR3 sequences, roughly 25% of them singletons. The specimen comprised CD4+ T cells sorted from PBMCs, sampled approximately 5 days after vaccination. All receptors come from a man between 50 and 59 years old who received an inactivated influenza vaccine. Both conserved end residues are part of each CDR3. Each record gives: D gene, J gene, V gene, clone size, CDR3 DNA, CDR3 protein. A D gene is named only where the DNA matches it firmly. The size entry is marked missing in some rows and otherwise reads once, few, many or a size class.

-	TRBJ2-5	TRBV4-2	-	TGTGCCAGCAGCCAGAGGGGGATACAAGAGACCCAGTACTTC	CASSQRGIQETQYF
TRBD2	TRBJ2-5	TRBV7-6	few	TGTGCCAGCGTGTCCGGGACTAGCGGACAAGAGACCCAGTACTTC	CASVSGTSGQETQYF
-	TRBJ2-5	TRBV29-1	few	TGCGGGGCGGGCGCGGAGACCCAGTACTTC	CGAGAETQYF
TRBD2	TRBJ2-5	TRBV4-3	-	TGCGCCAGCAGCCAGGGAAAGACTAGCGGCTACCAAGAGACCCAGTACTTC	CASSQGKTSGYQETQYF
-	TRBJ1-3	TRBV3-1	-	TGTGCCAGCAGCCAAGATGTCAGGGGCATCGGAAACACCATATATTTT	CASSQDVRGIGNTIYF
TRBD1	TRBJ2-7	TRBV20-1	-	TGCAGTGCTGGGGACAGGATGGGCGAGCAGTACTTC	CSAGDRMGEQYF
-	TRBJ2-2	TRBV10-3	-	TGTGCCATCAACCAGGGGTCCGGGGAGCTGTTTTTT	CAINQGSGELFF
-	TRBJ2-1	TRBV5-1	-	TGCGCCAGCAGCCTGCTCTTGGGGGTGATATCCTACAATGAGCAGTTCTTC	CASSLLLGVISYNEQFF
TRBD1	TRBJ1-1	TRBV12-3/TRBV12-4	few	TGTGCCAGCAGTGATACAGGGGGCTCGGGTACTGAAGCTTTCTTT	CASSDTGGSGTEAFF
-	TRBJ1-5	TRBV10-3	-	TGTGCCATCAGTGACGAACCCGGCAGACCCCAGCATTTT	CAISDEPGRPQHF
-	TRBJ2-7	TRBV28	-	TGTGCCAGCAGTTTATCGTCCCAGCCCTACGAGCAGTACTTC	CASSLSSQPYEQYF
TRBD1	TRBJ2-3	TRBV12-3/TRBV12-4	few	TGTGCCAGCAGGCTAAGGACAGGGTGGACAGATACGCAGTATTTT	CASRLRTGWTDTQYF
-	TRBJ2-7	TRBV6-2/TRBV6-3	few	TGTGCCAGCAGCCTTTGGGAGGGGGCCTACGAGCAGTACTTC	CASSLWEGAYEQYF
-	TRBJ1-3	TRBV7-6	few	TGTGCCAGCAGCTTCGGACCGGCAAGGGGCAAATCTGGAAACACCATATATTTT	CASSFGPARGKSGNTIYF
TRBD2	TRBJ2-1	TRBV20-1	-	TGCAGTGCTAGTAGGCATAGCGGGAGTGGTGAGCAGTTCTTC	CSASRHSGSGEQFF
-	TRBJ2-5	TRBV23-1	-	TGCGCCAGCAGTCAATCGCCAGCGGAGGAGACCCAGTACTTC	CASSQSPAEETQYF
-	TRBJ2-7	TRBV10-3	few	TGTGCCATCAATGGGGGCAGTACCTACGAGCAGTACTTC	CAINGGSTYEQYF
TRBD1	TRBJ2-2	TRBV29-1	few	TGCAGCGTCCGGACCGGGACAGGGAACACCGGGGAGCTGTTTTTT	CSVRTGTGNTGELFF
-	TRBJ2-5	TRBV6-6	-	TGTGCCAGCAGTTACTACCAAGAGACCCAGTACTTC	CASSYYQETQYF
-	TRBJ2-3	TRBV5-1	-	TGCGCCAGCAGCTTGGCCCAAGGACTTTCGGGTACGCAGTATTTT	CASSLAQGLSGTQYF
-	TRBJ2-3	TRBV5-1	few	TGCGCCAGCAGCCGAGGGGGGACGACAGATACGCAGTATTTT	CASSRGGTTDTQYF
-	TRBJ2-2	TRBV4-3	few	TGCGCCAGCAGCCAAGCAGGCGGTGCGAACACCGGGGAGCTGTTTTTT	CASSQAGGANTGELFF
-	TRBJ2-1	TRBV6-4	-	TGTGCCAGCAGTGCCAAGGGGACGTGGGATGAGCAGTTCTTC	CASSAKGTWDEQFF
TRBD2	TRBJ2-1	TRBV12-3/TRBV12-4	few	TGTGCCAGCAGTTTAGGGGAGGGTTCCCATGAGCAGTTCTTC	CASSLGEGSHEQFF
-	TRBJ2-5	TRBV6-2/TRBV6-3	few	TGTGCCAGCAGTTACGGGCTAGCCCCCCAGTACTTC	CASSYGLAPQYF
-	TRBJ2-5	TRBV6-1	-	TGTGCCAGCAGTGAAAGTTGGGGGAGGGAGACCCAGTACTTC	CASSESWGRETQYF
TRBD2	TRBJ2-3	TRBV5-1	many	TGCGCCAGCAGCCCAAGGACTAGCGGAAGCACAGATACGCAGTATTTT	CASSPRTSGSTDTQYF
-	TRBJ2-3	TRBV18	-	TGTGCCAGCTCACCTATGAGGGAGACAGAGTATTTT	CASSPMRETEYF
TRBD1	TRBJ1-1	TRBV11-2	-	TGTGCCAGCAGACCCTGGACAGGGAATGAAGCTTTCTTT	CASRPWTGNEAFF
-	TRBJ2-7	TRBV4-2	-	TGTGCCAGCAGCCAGATGGAGAAGACAGCCCCTGTTTTCTTC	CASSQMEKTAPVFF
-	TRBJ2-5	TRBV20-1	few	TGCAGTGCTAGAGATCATCGACTAGAGACCCAGTACTTC	CSARDHRLETQYF
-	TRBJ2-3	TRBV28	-	TGTGCCAGCCCCCCCGCTTCTGGGAACGGGGAAGATACGCAGTATTTT	CASPPASGNGEDTQYF
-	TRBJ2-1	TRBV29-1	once	TGCAGCGTTGAAACACAGGTCTACAATGAGCAGTTCTTC	CSVETQVYNEQFF
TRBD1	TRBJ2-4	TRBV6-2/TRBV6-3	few	TGTGCCAGCAGTACAGGGGTGAACATTCAGTACTTC	CASSTGVNIQYF
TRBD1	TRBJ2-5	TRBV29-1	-	TGCAGCGTGGCCGGGACAGGGGTAGAGACCCAGTACTTC	CSVAGTGVETQYF
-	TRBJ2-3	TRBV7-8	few	TGTGCCAGCAGCTTAGTGGGAGCCAGGGTACCAGATACGCAGTATTTT	CASSLVGARVPDTQYF